Described below is a single T cell receptor (beta chain) sequence and its context. Sequenced by immunoSEQ multiplex PCR; TCRdb stores in-frame clones only, minus some. Of about 30,000 clones in the sample, around four fifths were seen once. This sample stems from a study of blood T cell repertoires in COVID-19. Turning to the study itself: The study drew acute and convalescent COVID-19 samples from the United States, Italy and Spain. PBMCs, B-cell-depleted T cells, or T cells provided the cDNA or gDNA that made up the material.

Germline CDR1 is SGHTA and CDR2 is FQGNSA. The ends were cut back, 4 bases at V and 0 bases at J, with 12 bases in the middle. The CDR3 length is 15 residues. The V call is TRBV7-2, the J call TRBJ1-1; D remains ambiguous. The sequenced sample consisted of peripheral blood. This TCR was recovered from a woman in her sixties or seventies with active or convalescent COVID-19. CDR3 sequence (DNA): TGTGCCAGCAGCTCCACTAGTAGGGTGAACACTGAAGCTTTCTTT. Its translation: CASSSTSRVNTEAFF.